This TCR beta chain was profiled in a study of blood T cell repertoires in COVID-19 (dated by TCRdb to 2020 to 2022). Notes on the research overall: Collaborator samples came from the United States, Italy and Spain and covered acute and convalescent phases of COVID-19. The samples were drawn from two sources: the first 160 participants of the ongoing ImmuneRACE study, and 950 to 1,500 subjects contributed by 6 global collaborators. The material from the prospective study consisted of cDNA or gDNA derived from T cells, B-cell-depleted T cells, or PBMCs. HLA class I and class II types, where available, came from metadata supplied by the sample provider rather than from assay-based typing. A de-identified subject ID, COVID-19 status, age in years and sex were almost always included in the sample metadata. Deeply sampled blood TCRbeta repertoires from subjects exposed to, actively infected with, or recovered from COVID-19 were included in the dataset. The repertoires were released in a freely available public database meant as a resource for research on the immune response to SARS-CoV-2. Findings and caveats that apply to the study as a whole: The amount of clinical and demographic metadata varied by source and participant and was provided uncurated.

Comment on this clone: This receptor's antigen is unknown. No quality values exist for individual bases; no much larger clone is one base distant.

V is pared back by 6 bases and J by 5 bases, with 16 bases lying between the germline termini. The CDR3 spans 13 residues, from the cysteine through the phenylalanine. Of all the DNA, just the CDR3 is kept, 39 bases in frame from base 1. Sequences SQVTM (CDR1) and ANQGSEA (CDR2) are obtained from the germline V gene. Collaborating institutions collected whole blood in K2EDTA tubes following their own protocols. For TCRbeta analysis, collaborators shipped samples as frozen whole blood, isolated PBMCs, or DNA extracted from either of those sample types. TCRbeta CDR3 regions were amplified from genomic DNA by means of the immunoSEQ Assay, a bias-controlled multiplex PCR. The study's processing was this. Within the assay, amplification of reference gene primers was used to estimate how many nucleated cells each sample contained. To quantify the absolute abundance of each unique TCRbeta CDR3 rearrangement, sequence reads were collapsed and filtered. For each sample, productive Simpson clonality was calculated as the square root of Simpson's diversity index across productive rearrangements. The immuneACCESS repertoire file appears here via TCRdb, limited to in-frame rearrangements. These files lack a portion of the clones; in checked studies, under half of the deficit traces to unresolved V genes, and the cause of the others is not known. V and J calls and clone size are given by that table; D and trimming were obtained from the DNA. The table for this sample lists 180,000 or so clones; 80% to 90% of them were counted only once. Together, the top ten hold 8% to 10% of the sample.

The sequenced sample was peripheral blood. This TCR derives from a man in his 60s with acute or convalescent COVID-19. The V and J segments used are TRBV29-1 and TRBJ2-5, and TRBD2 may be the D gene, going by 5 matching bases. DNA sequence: TGCAGCGTCCGCCTTACGGGATCGGAGACCCAGTACTTC. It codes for CSVRLTGSETQYF. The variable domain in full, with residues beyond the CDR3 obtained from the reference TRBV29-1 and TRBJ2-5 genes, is SAVISQKPSRDICQRGTSLTIQCQVDSQVTMMFWYRQQPGQSLTLIATANQGSEATYESGFVIDKFPISRPNLTFSTLTVSNMSPEDSSIYLCSVRLTGSETQYFGPGTRLLVL.